This T cell receptor (beta chain) was identified during a study of early T cells in non-severe SARS-CoV-2 infection (dated by TCRdb to about 2021). Context from the whole study: Because TCR sequencing relied on bulk RNA taken from unsorted whole blood, pairing of alpha and beta chains was not possible.

This clonotype was observed many times. The antigen this receptor binds is unknown. Per-nucleotide qualities are absent, and no much larger clonotype sits a single base away. General study outcomes and caveats: VDJdb matching was skewed toward anti-spike CD8 responses and likely underestimated virus-specific expansions, missing private and CD4 specificities.

The protocol used for the library was 5' RACE. Data came from a NextSeq 500. Unique molecular identifiers were attached to individual cDNA molecules in the TCR library protocol so that sequencing error and PCR bias could be corrected. Sequencing covered both TCR alpha and beta chains, and within each sample the abundances of alpha and beta sequences were tightly co-correlated. The paper's data handling went like this. Decombinator V4 was used to perform V gene, J gene and CDR3 annotation of TCR sequences. TCRs were defined as expanded if a significant change between any two time points was detected under a Poisson model with p below 0.0001. TCR abundances were normalised to the total number of TCRs sequenced per sample and were expressed as counts per million. TRAV1-2 paired with TRAJ12, TRAJ20 or TRAJ33 defined MAIT TCRs, while TRAV10 paired with TRAJ18 defined iNKT TCRs. VDJdb, accessed on 1 November 2021, was searched for TCRs annotated for CMV, EBV and SARS-CoV-2, and TCRs annotated for more than one antigen were excluded. TCRdb trimmed the raw reads at Q25, called clones with MiXCR and kept productive beta chains. Each entry merges the rows of one CDR3 protein and shows their most common DNA and genes. The V and J calls reflect TCRdb's pipeline rather than the authors' work. Counted in this sample were more than 50,000 distinct CDR3 sequences; around 5.6% of them appeared once. The ten largest clones add up to approximately 6.3% of the sample.

The CDR3 sequence holds 13 residues, the cysteine and phenylalanine included. Only the CDR3 portion is preserved as DNA: 39 bases, with reading frame beginning at the first base. Unmatched junction bases come to 8, with V trimmed by 6 bases and J by 7 bases. Set within a cohort of healthcare workers in London, UK, this nested case-control study involved weekly PCR testing of nasopharyngeal swabs along with blood sampling. Healthcare workers were recruited between 23 and 31 March 2020, during the week of the UK lockdown, and were followed weekly for up to roughly 15 weeks. The clonotype was recovered from an adult who was a healthcare worker with PCR-confirmed SARS-CoV-2 infection or an uninfected control (not recorded which). Sequences were obtained from whole blood. In this chain, TRBV12-3 or TRBV12-4 is recombined with TRBJ1-2, with TRBD1 matching 7 junction bases. Read as DNA, the sequence is TGTGCCAGCAGCCCCGGGACAGCTCTTGGCTACACCTTC. Translated, this gives CASSPGTALGYTF.